The 30 T cell receptor beta chains below come from one sample, sequenced in a study of shared clonotypes between healthy human individuals. Naive CD8 cells, CD45RO-negative and positively selected for CCR7, excluded terminally differentiated effector memory CD45RA+ cells. This table comes from immunoSEQ multiplex PCR, and its TCRdb copy is limited to in-frame clones, with some not included. There are over 2 million clones in the sample; about 95% occur only once, and roughly 1% lies in the top ten. Material: naive CD8+ T cells sorted from blood. These receptors were collected from a man aged 18-30 years in good health.

The V gene is TRBV16, the J gene TRBJ2-5; D is perhaps TRBD1 or TRBD2 (5 bases each). V was trimmed by 8 bases and J by 3 bases, leaving 16 bases between them. The CDR3 length is 14 residues. The germline CDR1 and CDR2 sequences are KGHSY and FQNENV. CDR3 sequence (DNA): TGTGCCAGCTTCAACCGGGACCTAGAAGAGACCCAGTACTTC. Amino acid sequence: CASFNRDLEETQYF.

The rearrangement uses TRBV5-4 and TRBJ1-6, with a possible D match to TRBD1 (5 bases). Looked up from germline, CDR1 is SGHNT and CDR2 is YYREEE (reference sequence). Trimming took off 0 bases at V and 4 bases at J, with 8 bases between the two ends. This CDR3 contains 15 residues. The CDR3 is CASSLGQGYNSPLHF. The CDR3 nucleotides read TGTGCCAGCAGCTTGGGCCAGGGTTATAATTCACCCCTCCACTTT.

Regarding this clone: Other DNA sequences within the sample encode an identical CDR3. The chain uses TRBV9 and TRBJ2-7, with D possibly being TRBD1 or TRBD2 (6 bases each). The CDR3 covers 14 residues. In germline, CDR1 is SGDLS, CDR2 YYNGEE. Trimming shortened V by 4 bases and J by 0 bases, and 11 bases separated the two germline ends. DNA for the CDR3: TGTGCCAGCAGCCCGACGGGGGCCTCCTACGAGCAGTACTTC. Amino acid sequence: CASSPTGASYEQYF. Variable domain in full (rest from reference TRBV9 and TRBJ2-7): DSGVTQTPKHLITATGQRVTLRCSPRSGDLSVYWYQQSLDQGLQFLIQYYNGEERAKGNILERFSAQQFPDLHSELNLSSLELGDSALYFCASSPTGASYEQYFGPGTRLTVT.

V usage is TRBV19 and J usage is TRBJ2-1; D is uncertain. Looked up from germline, CDR1 is LNHDA and CDR2 is SQIVND (reference sequence). This CDR3 region has 14 residues. V was clipped by 1 base and J by 7 bases, with 11 bases between them. The CDR3 DNA reads as TGTGCCAGTAGTATAGGGGCATTCGAGAATGAGCAGTTCTTC. Its protein is CASSIGAFENEQFF.

Turning to this clone: The identical CDR3 is also encoded by other nucleotide sequences in the sample. V is TRBV4-3 and J is TRBJ1-1; possible D gene TRBD1, 5 bases. CDR1 is LGHNA and CDR2 is YSLEER in the germline V gene. Trimming took off 0 bases at V and 0 bases at J, with 8 bases between the two ends. The CDR3 has 15 residues. As DNA, the CDR3 is TGCGCCAGCAGCCAAGATAGGGGTTTGAACACTGAAGCTTTCTTT. The encoded protein is CASSQDRGLNTEAFF.

This chain uses TRBV6-5 with TRBJ1-2, with a possible D match to TRBD1 (5 bases). Germline V gene lookup returns CDR1 MNHEY and CDR2 SVGAGI. The ends were cut back, 4 bases at V and 8 bases at J, with 14 bases in the middle. This CDR3 region has 13 residues. CDR3 region: CASSWVQAGGYTF. In nucleotides, the CDR3 is TGTGCCAGCAGTTGGGTACAGGCGGGCGGCTACACCTTC.

This sequence joins TRBV6-6 and TRBJ2-2; D is perhaps TRBD1 (6 bases). This CDR3 contains 16 residues. Deletions cut 5 bases from V and 1 base from J, with 14 bases between. Germline lookup yields CDR1 MNHNY and CDR2 SVGAGI (reference sequence). The CDR3, as DNA: TGTGCCAGCAGTCGAGGGGGACAACGGAACACCGGGGAGCTGTTTTTT. Its protein product is CASSRGGQRNTGELFF.

The chain combines TRBV6-5 with TRBJ2-7; 7 positions agree with TRBD1. The germline V gene has CDR1 MNHEY and CDR2 SVGAGI. V trimming: 5 bases; J trimming: 4 bases; junction bases outside the gene matches: 2. The CDR3 covers 12 residues. CDR3 DNA sequence: TGTGCCAGCAGTAACAGGGGTTACGAGCAGTACTTC. It is translated as CASSNRGYEQYF.

The chain uses TRBV11-2 and TRBJ2-3; possibly TRBD2 for D (7 bases). The CDR3 is 14 residues long. Germline V gene sequence: CDR1 SGHAT, CDR2 FQNNGV. V lost 4 bases and J lost 5, with 13 bases in between. CDR3 protein: CASSSAGAGDTQYF. The CDR3 coding sequence is TGTGCCAGCAGCTCGGCGGGGGCGGGAGATACGCAGTATTTT.

The V gene is TRBV5-1, the J gene TRBJ1-4, with TRBD1 matching 10 bases. Germline V lookup: CDR1 SGHRS, CDR2 YFSETQ. This CDR3 is built from 18 residues. V lost 2 bases to trimming and J lost 0 bases; unmatched junction nucleotides: 7. The CDR3 nucleotides are TGCGCCAGCAGCTTAAGACAGGGGGCCTCTGCAACTAATGAAAAACTGTTTTTT. Encoded protein: CASSLRQGASATNEKLFF. The variable domain in full, completed from reference TRBV5-1 and TRBJ1-4, reads KAGVTQTPRYLIKTRGQQVTLSCSPISGHRSVSWYQQTPGQGLQFLFEYFSETQRNKGNFPGRFSGRQFSNSRSEMNVSTLELGDSALYLCASSLRQGASATNEKLFFGSGTQLSVL.

The table lists this clone with a count of one. The chain links TRBV7-8 to TRBJ1-5, with D possibly TRBD1 on 6 matching bases. In germline, CDR1 is SGHVS, CDR2 FQNEAQ. With 0 bases removed from V and 4 bases from J, the gap between germline ends came to 19 bases. The length of the CDR3 is 18 residues. CDR3 loop: CASSLATSDSRGNQPQHF. Written as DNA, the CDR3 is TGTGCCAGCAGCTTAGCGACGTCGGACAGCAGGGGTAATCAGCCCCAGCATTTT.

The chain uses TRBV5-1 and TRBJ1-6; D call uncertain. This CDR3 comprises 16 residues. V lost 5 bases to trimming and J lost 7 bases, with 19 bases between them. Germline V gives CDR1 SGHRS, CDR2 YFSETQ. Here the CDR3 DNA reads TGCGCCAGCAGAGTTGGTTGGGGTGCTAGGAATTCACCCCTCCACTTT. It codes for CASRVGWGARNSPLHF.

On this clone itself: Other DNA sequences within the sample encode an identical CDR3. J is TRBJ1-4 and V is TRBV5-1; possibly TRBD1 for D (5 bases). Germline V gene data show CDR1 as SGHRS and CDR2 as YFSETQ. This CDR3 spans 15 amino acids. The germline V and J ends were trimmed by 0 bases and 7 bases, with 13 bases remaining between them. The DNA for the CDR3 is TGCGCCAGCAGCTTGGAGGGAGGGGTCGGTGAAAAACTGTTTTTT. Translating gives CASSLEGGVGEKLFF.

This clone was found once. V usage is TRBV6-5 and J usage is TRBJ1-4; the D gene is possibly TRBD1 (6 bases). Germline CDR1 and CDR2: MNHEY and SVGAGI. This CDR3 contains 12 residues. Trimming stripped 6 bases from V and 7 bases from J, with 9 bases between. CDR3 loop: CASRGAGEKLFF. The CDR3 region has the DNA TGTGCCAGCAGGGGGGCGGGTGAAAAACTGTTTTTT.

The chain carries TRBV6-1 and TRBJ1-5; TRBD1 might be the D (6 bases). This CDR3 contains 15 residues. Trimming shortened V by 3 bases and J by 1 base, and 10 bases separated the two germline ends. Germline loops: CDR1 MNHNS, CDR2 SASEGT. CDR3 residues: CASSDTQGSNQPQHF. The CDR3 DNA follows: TGTGCCAGCAGTGACACTCAGGGGAGCAATCAGCCCCAGCATTTT.

The genes are TRBV6-7 and TRBJ1-1; 7 positions match TRBD1. TRBV6-7 is classed as an ORF, of uncertain function. The V segment lost 6 bases and the J segment 0 bases; nucleotides outside the gene matches: 7. This CDR3 region has 15 residues. The CDR3, as DNA: TGTGCCAGCAGGGAGACAGGGTTGATGAACACTGAAGCTTTCTTT. Translation gives CASRETGLMNTEAFF.

The chain employs TRBV27 and TRBJ1-2, with D hard to call. CDR1 and CDR2 from the germline V gene are MNHEY and SMNVEV (reference sequence). CDR3 length: 12 residues. Trimming cost V 3 bases and J 7 bases, with 9 bases left between them. The CDR3 DNA reads as TGTGCCAGCAGTTTCTCCGGTTCTGGCTACACCTTC. Amino acid sequence: CASSFSGSGYTF.

The chain carries TRBV27 and TRBJ1-6, with 9 bases matching TRBD1. The germline V gene encodes CDR1 MNHEY and CDR2 SMNVEV (reference sequence). V lost 10 bases and J lost 1; bases outside the gene matches: 14. This CDR3 comprises 18 residues. For the CDR3, the DNA is TGTGCCATCGACCCGGGACAGGGTATTAGGTCCTATAATTCACCCCTCCACTTT. This translates into CAIDPGQGIRSYNSPLHF.

The rearrangement links TRBV4-3 to TRBJ1-2, with D uncertain. Germline V lookup: CDR1 LGHNA, CDR2 YSLEER. The CDR3 is 15 amino acids. Trimming took off 1 base at V and 8 bases at J, with 17 bases between the two ends. CDR3 in amino acids: CASSQVYSESEGYTF. As DNA, the CDR3 is TGCGCCAGCAGCCAAGTCTACTCCGAATCGGAAGGCTACACCTTC.

A word on this clone: Other DNA sequences in the sample encode the same CDR3. The chain uses TRBV7-9 and TRBJ1-1; no definite D call. V dropped 3 bases and J dropped 3 bases, with 8 bases sitting between them. The CDR3 extends over 13 amino acids. CDR1 is SEHNR, CDR2 FQNEAQ, per germline (reference sequence). CDR3 region: CASSFLVDTEAFF. DNA for the CDR3: TGTGCCAGCAGCTTTCTAGTAGACACTGAAGCTTTCTTT.

A remark on this clone: Distinct nucleotide sequences in the sample also encode this CDR3. V usage is TRBV4-3 and J usage is TRBJ2-7, with D possibly being TRBD2 (5 bases). CDR1 and CDR2 (germline): LGHNA, YSLEER. Trimming stripped 0 bases from V and 5 bases from J, with 8 bases between. This CDR3 comprises 13 residues. This CDR3 reads CASSQDSGNEQYF. CDR3 nucleotides: TGCGCCAGCAGCCAAGATTCCGGGAACGAGCAGTACTTC.

The gene calls are TRBV30 and TRBJ1-2; the D gene is possibly TRBD1 (5 bases). The CDR3 covers 13 residues. Per the germline V gene, CDR1 is GTSNPN and CDR2 is SVGIG (reference sequence). Trimming removed 4 bases at V and 6 bases at J, with 15 bases between. The CDR3 reads CAWTASPGHGYTF. The CDR3 coding sequence is TGTGCCTGGACCGCGTCTCCGGGACATGGCTACACCTTC. Full variable domain (rest looked up from reference TRBV30 and TRBJ1-2): SQTIHQWPATLVQPVGSPLSLECTVEGTSNPNLYWYRQAAGRGLQLLFYSVGIGQISSEVPQNLSASRPQDRQFILSSKKLLLSDSGFYLCAWTASPGHGYTFGSGTRLTVV.

In this sample, this clone turned up once. The V and J genes are TRBV10-3 and TRBJ2-1; the match to TRBD2 covers 10 bases. The CDR3 totals 16 residues. V was pared by 7 bases and J by 5 bases, with 11 bases of the junction left unmatched. Germline CDR1 and CDR2: ENHRY and SYGVKD. In DNA, the CDR3 is TGTGCCATCAAAGGGACGACAGCGGGGGGGAACAATGAGCAGTTCTTC. This translates into CAIKGTTAGGNNEQFF.

The V call is TRBV21-1, the J call TRBJ1-2; the table's TRBD1 call for D was not verified on the DNA. TRBV21-1 is a pseudogene segment. The CDR3 length is 16 residues. The chain's CDR3 is CASSFLRQGSNYGYTF. The CDR3 nucleotides are TGTGCCAGCAGCTTTCTAAGGCAGGGGTCGAACTATGGCTACACCTTC.

The V gene is TRBV5-1, the J gene TRBJ2-3; D call uncertain. The CDR3 is made up of 14 amino acids. Trimming removed 2 bases at V and 0 bases at J, with 7 bases between. The V gene's germline CDR1 is SGHRS and CDR2 YFSETQ. The CDR3 reads CASSFESSTDTQYF. The CDR3 DNA reads as TGCGCCAGCAGCTTTGAGTCCAGCACAGATACGCAGTATTTT. Full variable domain (outside the CDR3, taken from reference TRBV5-1 and TRBJ2-3): KAGVTQTPRYLIKTRGQQVTLSCSPISGHRSVSWYQQTPGQGLQFLFEYFSETQRNKGNFPGRFSGRQFSNSRSEMNVSTLELGDSALYLCASSFESSTDTQYFGPGTRLTVL.

This chain joins TRBV27 and TRBJ2-1, with a weak D call TRBD1 (6 bases). The V gene's germline CDR1 is MNHEY and CDR2 SMNVEV (reference sequence). V dropped 5 bases and J dropped 0 bases, with 11 bases sitting between them. CDR3 length: 15 residues. In DNA, the CDR3 is TGTGCCAGCAGTGAGGACAGCAGCTCCTACAATGAGCAGTTCTTC. Translated: CASSEDSSSYNEQFF.

This chain connects TRBV7-8 to TRBJ2-7; the D gene is possibly TRBD2 (5 bases). This CDR3 is 13 amino acids long. V was shortened by 5 bases and J by 1 base, with 9 bases between the two germline ends. CDR1 SGHVS and CDR2 FQNEAQ come from the germline V gene. The CDR3 here is CASSQRTSYEQYF. In nucleotides, the CDR3 is TGTGCCAGCAGCCAGAGGACTTCCTACGAGCAGTACTTC.

This chain joins TRBV6-5 and TRBJ2-3; D not resolved. Trimming pared 0 bases from V and 6 bases from J, leaving 10 bases between. CDR1 MNHEY and CDR2 SVGAGI come from the germline V gene. This CDR3 comprises 14 residues. CDR3 sequence (DNA): TGTGCCAGCAGTTACTCGCCAGAGTCGGATACGCAGTATTTT. The encoded protein is CASSYSPESDTQYF.

The DNA of the CDR3 is TGTGCCAGCAGCATCGGGAGGAGGGATGAGCAGTTCTTC. Its protein is CASSIGRRDEQFF. V and J are TRBV13 and TRBJ2-1, with TRBD2 matching over 7 bases. V gave up 5 bases and J gave up 8 bases; unmatched junction bases: 6. Germline V gene data show CDR1 as PRHDT and CDR2 as FYEKMQ (reference sequence). The CDR3 has 13 residues.

The chain employs TRBV19 and TRBJ2-2; D is undetermined. This CDR3 comprises 14 residues. Looked up from germline, CDR1 is LNHDA and CDR2 is SQIVND (reference sequence). V was cut by 6 bases and J by 0 bases, with 8 bases left in between. The CDR3 DNA follows: TGTGCCAGTAGGGACCTTTCGAACACCGGGGAGCTGTTTTTT. This translates into CASRDLSNTGELFF.